One and the same sample provided the 18 T cell receptor beta chains below, sequenced in a study of T cell responses to AZD1222 COVID-19 vaccine. Profiled with immunoSEQ multiplex PCR; TCRdb holds only in-frame clones, not every one. The sample carries 85,000 to 120,000 clones, approximately 84% recorded once. This specimen consisted of peripheral blood, obtained on day 0 of AZD1222 vaccination. The source is an adult in good health.

The genes are TRBV18 and TRBJ2-5; TRBD2 is a possible D gene (6 bases). This CDR3 comprises 13 residues. Germline V CDR1 and CDR2: KGHSH, LQKENI. V was pared by 7 bases and J by 5 bases, with 14 bases between. The CDR3 loop reads CASFASGEETQYF. In DNA, the CDR3 is TGTGCCAGCTTCGCATCGGGGGAGGAGACCCAGTACTTC.

The chain is built from TRBV29-1 and TRBJ2-1, with TRBD2 matching 13 bases. V shed 7 bases and J 4 bases; nucleotides not matched to a gene: 7. CDR1 is SQVTM and CDR2 is ANQGSEA in the germline V gene. CDR3 size: 15 residues. The CDR3 sequence is CSAETSGRPYNEQFF. The CDR3 DNA reads as TGCAGCGCGGAGACTAGCGGGAGGCCTTACAATGAGCAGTTCTTC.

This chain links TRBV7-3 with TRBJ2-2; 9 bases are shared with TRBD2. Losses at the gene ends were 5 bases for V and 6 bases for J; bases not matched to a gene: 13. CDR1 and CDR2 (germline): SGHTA, FQGTGA. This CDR3 is built from 17 residues. CDR3 coding DNA: TGTGCCAGCAGCCCCCAGTTTTTGGCGGGAGGGCCCGGGGAGCTGTTTTTT. Amino acid sequence: CASSPQFLAGGPGELFF. Full variable domain (outside the CDR3, taken from reference TRBV7-3 and TRBJ2-2): GAGVSQTPSNKVTEKGKYVELRCDPISGHTALYWYRQSLGQGPEFLIYFQGTGAADDSGLPNDRFFAVRPEGSVSTLKIQRTERGDSAVYLCASSPQFLAGGPGELFFGEGSRLTVL.

This rearrangement joins TRBV12-3 or TRBV12-4 to TRBJ1-2; 9 nucleotides line up with TRBD1. J was trimmed by 8 bases and V by 5 bases; bases with no gene match: 6. This CDR3 comprises 13 residues. CDR3 residues: CASSLQGARGYTF. CDR3 nucleotides: TGTGCCAGCAGTCTACAGGGGGCGCGGGGCTACACCTTC.

This clone was found a few times. The J gene is TRBJ2-7, the V gene TRBV6-5; no definite D call. This CDR3 spans 14 amino acids. Per germline, CDR1 MNHEY and CDR2 SVGAGI. Between the trimmed V and J ends, which lost 0 bases and 2 bases, there was a span of 8 bases. The CDR3 nucleotides read TGTGCCAGCAGTTACTCGTACAATACCTACGAGCAGTACTTC. Translation gives CASSYSYNTYEQYF.

This rearrangement joins TRBV19 to TRBJ1-2, with D uncertain. Looked up from germline, CDR1 is LNHDA and CDR2 is SQIVND (reference sequence). Trimming took off 1 base at V and 1 base at J, with 13 bases between the two ends. The CDR3 runs to 16 residues. The CDR3 coding sequence is TGTGCCAGTAGTATAGTCACCCTCCGGGGTAACTATGGCTACACCTTC. The encoded protein is CASSIVTLRGNYGYTF.

The chain is built from TRBV19 and TRBJ2-1, with D possibly TRBD2 on 5 matching bases. The CDR3 totals 16 residues. Looked up from germline, CDR1 is LNHDA and CDR2 is SQIVND (reference sequence). Trimming removed 5 bases from V and 6 bases from J, with 20 bases in between. DNA for the CDR3: TGTGCCAGTAGTCTGCTTGGGAGCGGAGCCCTCAATGAGCAGTTCTTC. This translates into CASSLLGSGALNEQFF.

The chain joins TRBV4-3 to TRBJ2-1, with 7 bases identical to TRBD2. The length of the CDR3 is 15 residues. Germline V lookup: CDR1 LGHNA, CDR2 YSLEER. Unmatched junction bases numbered 7, after V lost 2 bases and J lost 6 bases. This CDR3 is CASSQNLAEFNEQFF. CDR3 nucleotide sequence: TGCGCCAGCAGCCAAAACCTAGCGGAGTTCAATGAGCAGTTCTTC.

The rearrangement uses TRBV4-2 and TRBJ1-2; D is ambiguous. Trimming cost V 4 bases and J 2 bases, with 11 bases left between them. Per germline, CDR1 LGHNA and CDR2 YNFKEQ. The CDR3 has 14 amino acids. The DNA of the CDR3 is TGTGCCAGCAGCCCGCTTGAGGCGAACTATGGCTACACCTTC. Translation gives CASSPLEANYGYTF.

This chain joins TRBV27 and TRBJ1-6; 7 nucleotides agree with TRBD1. Germline assignment: CDR1 MNHEY and CDR2 SMNVEV (reference sequence). V lost 5 bases, J lost 6 bases, and 10 bases stayed unmatched. This CDR3 comprises 16 residues. CDR3 amino acids: CASSPNRGSRNSPLHF. The DNA for the CDR3 is TGTGCCAGCAGTCCTAACAGGGGTTCACGTAATTCACCCCTCCACTTT.

The rearrangement joins TRBV4-1 to TRBJ2-6; TRBD2 might be the D (6 bases). V gave up 4 bases and J gave up 0 bases, with 13 bases separating them. CDR3 length: 17 amino acids. Germline CDR1 is MGHRA and CDR2 is YSYEKL. The CDR3 sequence: CASSPSDTGSGANVLTF. The CDR3 region has the DNA TGCGCCAGCAGCCCTAGCGATACGGGCTCTGGGGCCAACGTCCTGACTTTC.

The genes are TRBV3-1 (or the pseudogene TRBV3-2) and TRBJ2-7; TRBD1 is a possible D gene (5 bases). The V and J ends lost 4 bases and 0 bases respectively, with 10 bases between them. The CDR3 totals 14 residues. Looked up from germline, CDR1 is LGHDT and CDR2 is YNNKEL (reference sequence). The CDR3 spells CASSRRTFSYEQYF. The CDR3 nucleotides read TGTGCCAGCAGCCGGCGGACATTCTCCTACGAGCAGTACTTC.

This clone was observed a single time. The chain is built from TRBV3-1 (or the pseudogene TRBV3-2) and TRBJ2-3, with D maybe TRBD2 (5 bases). Trimming removed 2 bases at V and 1 base at J, with 7 bases between. The CDR3 is made up of 14 amino acids. Germline assignment: CDR1 LGHDT and CDR2 YNNKEL (reference sequence). The CDR3, as DNA: TGTGCCAGCAGCCAATTCGGGGGCACAGATACGCAGTATTTT. It encodes CASSQFGGTDTQYF.

The chain's CDR3 is CASSLRLEKGETQYF. The CDR3 region has the DNA TGTGCCAGCAGCTTGCGGCTGGAGAAAGGAGAGACCCAGTACTTC. The chain joins TRBV5-4 to TRBJ2-5, with no clear D. Germline V lookup: CDR1 SGHNT, CDR2 YYREEE (reference sequence). Trimming shortened V by 1 base and J by 4 bases, and 14 bases separated the two germline ends. The CDR3 consists of 15 residues.

The sample holds a few counts of this clone. The chain has TRBV7-2 and TRBJ1-4; no clear D. V lost 1 base and J lost 3, with 9 bases in between. CDR1 is SGHTA and CDR2 is FQGNSA in the germline V gene. CDR3 length equals 15 residues. The CDR3 loop is CASSLVPLPNEKLFF. DNA for the CDR3: TGTGCCAGCAGCTTAGTACCGCTACCTAATGAAAAACTGTTTTTT.

This clone appeared once. The junction and the germline gene differ at one end; a read error may be behind it. V and J are TRBV3-1 (or the pseudogene TRBV3-2) and TRBJ1-2; 8 bases agree with TRBD1. Germline CDR1 is LGHDT and CDR2 is YNNKEL (reference sequence). The CDR3 has 14 residues. CDR3: CASSQQGYGQGVLF. The CDR3 DNA sequence: TGTGCCAGCAGCCAACAGGGGTACGGACAGGGAGTTCTCTTC.

This clone was counted between two and nine times. The chain is built from TRBV12-3 or TRBV12-4 and TRBJ2-2; perhaps D is TRBD1 or TRBD2 (5 bases each). CDR3 length equals 13 residues. Trimming stripped 3 bases from V and 6 bases from J, with 8 bases between. The CDR3 region is CASSFSGPGELFF. The CDR3, as DNA: TGTGCCAGCAGTTTTTCGGGGCCCGGGGAGCTGTTTTTT.

The rearrangement uses TRBV3-1 (or the pseudogene TRBV3-2) and TRBJ2-2; no clear D. CDR1 and CDR2 (germline): LGHDT, YNNKEL (reference sequence). The V and J ends lost 3 bases and 3 bases respectively, with 8 bases between them. This CDR3 is built from 14 residues. CDR3 DNA: TGTGCCAGCAGCCATTCTCGTGACACCGGGGAGCTGTTTTTT. It yields the protein CASSHSRDTGELFF.